The rows below give T cell receptor beta chains drawn from one sample of a study of blood T cell repertoires in COVID-19. This table comes from immunoSEQ multiplex PCR, and its TCRdb copy is limited to in-frame clones, with some not included. The sample carries tens of thousands of clones, 86% recorded once. The sample consisted of peripheral blood. These receptors were collected from a man older than 75 with COVID-19, enrolled during active disease. CDR3s include the opening cysteine and the closing phenylalanine or tryptophan. Fields, in order: CDR3 protein, CDR3 DNA, J gene, CDR3 length, D gene, V gene, clone size. A D gene is named only where the DNA matches it firmly. A row's size may be missing; if present it is once, few, many or a size class.

CDR3aa: CASSYSGLPTYGYTF
CDR3nt: TGTGCCAGCAGTTACTCGGGCCTTCCCACCTATGGCTACACCTTC
j_gene: TRBJ1-2
len: 15
d_gene: .
v_gene: TRBV6-5
abundance: .

CDR3aa: CATAGPGNTIYF
CDR3nt: TGTGCCACCGCAGGGCCTGGAAACACCATATATTTT
j_gene: TRBJ1-3
len: 12
d_gene: .
v_gene: TRBV2
abundance: .

CDR3aa: CAISESPETEKFF
CDR3nt: TGTGCCATCAGTGAGAGCCCCGAAACCGAAAAGTTCTTC
j_gene: TRBJ2-1
len: 13
d_gene: .
v_gene: TRBV10-3
abundance: .

CDR3aa: CASSDDTGVKNIQYF
CDR3nt: TGTGCCAGCAGCGACGACACGGGGGTAAAAAACATTCAGTACTTC
j_gene: TRBJ2-4
len: 15
d_gene: .
v_gene: TRBV7-2
abundance: .

CDR3aa: CATSDGTGWNTGELFF
CDR3nt: TGTGCCACCAGTGATGGGACAGGGTGGAACACCGGGGAGCTGTTTTTT
j_gene: TRBJ2-2
len: 16
d_gene: TRBD1
v_gene: TRBV24-1
abundance: .

CDR3aa: CASRDSGAYEQFF
CDR3nt: TGTGCCAGCAGGGACTCCGGTGCCTATGAGCAGTTCTTC
j_gene: TRBJ2-1
len: 13
d_gene: .
v_gene: TRBV12-3/TRBV12-4
abundance: .

CDR3aa: CASSLGLAGANTQYF
CDR3nt: TGTGCCAGCAGCTTAGGGCTAGCGGGGGCAAATACGCAGTATTTT
j_gene: TRBJ2-3
len: 15
d_gene: TRBD2
v_gene: TRBV7-3
abundance: .

CDR3aa: CASSQVSNQPQHF
CDR3nt: TGCGCCAGCAGCCAAGTAAGCAATCAGCCCCAGCATTTT
j_gene: TRBJ1-5
len: 13
d_gene: .
v_gene: TRBV4-1
abundance: .

CDR3aa: CASSFTFGGDRVGELFF
CDR3nt: TGCGCCAGCAGCTTCACTTTTGGCGGGGATCGGGTCGGGGAGCTGTTTTTT
j_gene: TRBJ2-2
len: 17
d_gene: .
v_gene: TRBV5-1
abundance: .

CDR3aa: CASMLEGSLTDTQYF
CDR3nt: TGTGCCAGCATGCTCGAGGGCTCCCTCACAGATACGCAGTATTTT
j_gene: TRBJ2-3
len: 15
d_gene: .
v_gene: TRBV4-2
abundance: .

CDR3aa: CASSSGGAYEQYF
CDR3nt: TGTGCCAGTTCAAGCGGGGGGGCGTACGAGCAGTACTTC
j_gene: TRBJ2-7
len: 13
d_gene: TRBD2
v_gene: TRBV19
abundance: .

CDR3aa: CASSLERGTKNQPQHF
CDR3nt: TGTGCCAGCAGCTTGGAAAGGGGGACAAAGAATCAGCCCCAGCATTTT
j_gene: TRBJ1-5
len: 16
d_gene: .
v_gene: TRBV5-6
abundance: .

CDR3aa: CASSQGREGGYTF
CDR3nt: TGTGCCAGCAGCCAAGGGCGAGAGGGAGGCTACACCTTC
j_gene: TRBJ1-2
len: 13
d_gene: .
v_gene: TRBV3-1/TRBV3-2
abundance: few

CDR3aa: CASSIWQAANTGELFF
CDR3nt: TGTGCCAGTAGTATTTGGCAGGCCGCGAACACCGGGGAGCTGTTTTTT
j_gene: TRBJ2-2
len: 16
d_gene: .
v_gene: TRBV19
abundance: .

CDR3aa: CAISNRGPGNQPQHF
CDR3nt: TGTGCCATCAGTAACAGGGGGCCTGGCAATCAGCCCCAGCATTTT
j_gene: TRBJ1-5
len: 15
d_gene: TRBD1
v_gene: TRBV10-3
abundance: .

CDR3aa: CASSTGTGNQPQHF
CDR3nt: TGTGCCAGCAGTACAGGGACGGGCAATCAGCCCCAGCATTTT
j_gene: TRBJ1-5
len: 14
d_gene: .
v_gene: TRBV6-5
abundance: .

CDR3aa: CASSLDRDEAFF
CDR3nt: TGTGCCAGCAGCTTGGACAGGGACGAAGCTTTCTTT
j_gene: TRBJ1-1
len: 12
d_gene: .
v_gene: TRBV5-4
abundance: once

CDR3aa: CASRQRAEAFF
CDR3nt: TGTGCCAGCCGACAGCGTGCTGAAGCTTTCTTT
j_gene: TRBJ1-1
len: 11
d_gene: .
v_gene: TRBV19
abundance: few

CDR3aa: CASSQGDRGGEKLFF
CDR3nt: TGCGCCAGCAGCCAGGGAGACAGGGGAGGTGAAAAACTGTTTTTT
j_gene: TRBJ1-4
len: 15
d_gene: TRBD1
v_gene: TRBV4-1
abundance: .

CDR3aa: CASSSREYNSPLHF
CDR3nt: TGTGCCAGCAGCTCGAGAGAGTATAATTCACCCCTCCACTTT
j_gene: TRBJ1-6
len: 14
d_gene: .
v_gene: TRBV5-8
abundance: .

CDR3aa: CASSQSPGTGVSNQPQHF
CDR3nt: TGCGCCAGCAGCCAATCTCCCGGAACAGGGGTGAGCAATCAGCCCCAGCATTTT
j_gene: TRBJ1-5
len: 18
d_gene: TRBD1
v_gene: TRBV4-1
abundance: few

CDR3aa: CASSSSGANVLTF
CDR3nt: TGTGCCAGTAGCAGCTCTGGGGCCAACGTCCTGACTTTC
j_gene: TRBJ2-6
len: 13
d_gene: .
v_gene: TRBV19
abundance: .

CDR3aa: CASSIARANTEAFF
CDR3nt: TGTGCCAGTAGTATAGCTCGAGCGAACACTGAAGCTTTCTTT
j_gene: TRBJ1-1
len: 14
d_gene: .
v_gene: TRBV19
abundance: .

CDR3aa: CASSQGAGTEAFF
CDR3nt: TGTGCCAGCTCACAGGGGGCGGGCACTGAAGCTTTCTTT
j_gene: TRBJ1-1
len: 13
d_gene: TRBD1
v_gene: TRBV18
abundance: .

CDR3aa: CASSPAAYTDTQYF
CDR3nt: TGTGCCAGCAGCCCCGCGGCTTACACAGATACGCAGTATTTT
j_gene: TRBJ2-3
len: 14
d_gene: .
v_gene: TRBV6-4
abundance: .

CDR3aa: CSASKGLNRGETQYF
CDR3nt: TGCAGTGCTAGTAAAGGCCTTAATAGGGGAGAGACCCAGTACTTC
j_gene: TRBJ2-5
len: 15
d_gene: .
v_gene: TRBV20-1
abundance: once

CDR3aa: CASSFDSYSTDTQYF
CDR3nt: TGTGCCAGCAGCTTTGACAGCTACAGTACAGATACGCAGTATTTT
j_gene: TRBJ2-3
len: 15
d_gene: .
v_gene: TRBV11-3
abundance: .

CDR3aa: CASSPGHSNTEAFF
CDR3nt: TGTGCCAGCAGCCCTGGACATTCGAACACTGAAGCTTTCTTT
j_gene: TRBJ1-1
len: 14
d_gene: .
v_gene: TRBV7-3
abundance: .

CDR3aa: CASRAVENTEAFF
CDR3nt: TGTGCCAGCAGAGCTGTCGAGAACACTGAAGCTTTCTTT
j_gene: TRBJ1-1
len: 13
d_gene: .
v_gene: TRBV3-1/TRBV3-2
abundance: .

CDR3aa: CASSVGLELVEQFF
CDR3nt: TGTGCCAGTAGTGTGGGACTAGAGTTGGTTGAGCAGTTCTTC
j_gene: TRBJ2-1
len: 14
d_gene: TRBD2
v_gene: TRBV19
abundance: .

CDR3aa: CASSVGEPFEQFF
CDR3nt: TGTGCCAGCAGCGTAGGCGAGCCTTTTGAGCAGTTCTTC
j_gene: TRBJ2-1
len: 13
d_gene: .
v_gene: TRBV9
abundance: .

CDR3aa: CASNLAGLNEQFF
CDR3nt: TGTGCCAGCAATTTGGCAGGGTTGAATGAGCAGTTCTTC
j_gene: TRBJ2-1
len: 13
d_gene: .
v_gene: TRBV28
abundance: .

CDR3aa: CASSASPGTGELFF
CDR3nt: TGTGCCAGCAGTGCCAGCCCGGGTACCGGGGAGCTGTTTTTT
j_gene: TRBJ2-2
len: 14
d_gene: .
v_gene: TRBV6-4
abundance: medium-sized

CDR3aa: CASSFTGGPGNSPLHF
CDR3nt: TGCGCCAGCAGCTTTACAGGGGGCCCTGGCAATTCACCCCTCCACTTT
j_gene: TRBJ1-6
len: 16
d_gene: TRBD1
v_gene: TRBV5-1
abundance: .

CDR3aa: CASSQPGQNYGYTF
CDR3nt: TGTGCCAGCAGCCAACCGGGTCAGAACTATGGCTACACCTTC
j_gene: TRBJ1-2
len: 14
d_gene: .
v_gene: TRBV7-9
abundance: .

CDR3aa: CASSDRVYEQYF
CDR3nt: TGTGCCAGCAGCGACAGGGTCTACGAGCAGTACTTC
j_gene: TRBJ2-7
len: 12
d_gene: TRBD1
v_gene: TRBV7-9
abundance: .

CDR3aa: CASSSRGPGELFF
CDR3nt: TGTGCCAGCAGCTCCAGGGGGCCCGGGGAGCTGTTTTTT
j_gene: TRBJ2-2
len: 13
d_gene: TRBD1
v_gene: TRBV7-2
abundance: .

CDR3aa: CASSRDRVVTEAFF
CDR3nt: TGTGCCAGCAGCAGGGACAGGGTGGTCACTGAAGCTTTCTTT
j_gene: TRBJ1-1
len: 14
d_gene: TRBD1
v_gene: TRBV6-5
abundance: .

CDR3aa: CASSKGVRRRRNTEAFF
CDR3nt: TGTGCCAGCAGCAAAGGGGTCCGGAGGAGAAGGAACACTGAAGCTTTCTTT
j_gene: TRBJ1-1
len: 17
d_gene: .
v_gene: TRBV21-1
abundance: few

CDR3aa: CASSYGRNEQFF
CDR3nt: TGTGCCAGCAGCTATGGGCGCAATGAGCAGTTCTTC
j_gene: TRBJ2-1
len: 12
d_gene: .
v_gene: TRBV3-1/TRBV3-2
abundance: .

CDR3aa: CASSRPGVSYNEQFF
CDR3nt: TGTGCCAGCAGCCGCCCGGGGGTGTCCTACAATGAGCAGTTCTTC
j_gene: TRBJ2-1
len: 15
d_gene: .
v_gene: TRBV7-2
abundance: .

CDR3aa: CASSPGQNYGYTF
CDR3nt: TGTGCCAGCAGCCCGGGACAGAACTATGGCTACACCTTC
j_gene: TRBJ1-2
len: 13
d_gene: TRBD1
v_gene: TRBV7-3
abundance: few

CDR3aa: CAISESAGGSGNTIYF
CDR3nt: TGTGCCATCAGTGAGTCTGCGGGGGGCTCTGGAAACACCATATATTTT
j_gene: TRBJ1-3
len: 16
d_gene: .
v_gene: TRBV10-3
abundance: .

CDR3aa: CASSLTGLAGGLGTDTQYF
CDR3nt: TGTGCCAGCAGCTTAACGGGACTAGCGGGGGGTCTCGGCACAGATACGCAGTATTTT
j_gene: TRBJ2-3
len: 19
d_gene: TRBD2
v_gene: TRBV11-3
abundance: .

CDR3aa: CAGRGQLNTEAFF
CDR3nt: TGTGCCGGTAGGGGACAGCTGAACACTGAAGCTTTCTTT
j_gene: TRBJ1-1
len: 13
d_gene: TRBD1
v_gene: TRBV6-5
abundance: .